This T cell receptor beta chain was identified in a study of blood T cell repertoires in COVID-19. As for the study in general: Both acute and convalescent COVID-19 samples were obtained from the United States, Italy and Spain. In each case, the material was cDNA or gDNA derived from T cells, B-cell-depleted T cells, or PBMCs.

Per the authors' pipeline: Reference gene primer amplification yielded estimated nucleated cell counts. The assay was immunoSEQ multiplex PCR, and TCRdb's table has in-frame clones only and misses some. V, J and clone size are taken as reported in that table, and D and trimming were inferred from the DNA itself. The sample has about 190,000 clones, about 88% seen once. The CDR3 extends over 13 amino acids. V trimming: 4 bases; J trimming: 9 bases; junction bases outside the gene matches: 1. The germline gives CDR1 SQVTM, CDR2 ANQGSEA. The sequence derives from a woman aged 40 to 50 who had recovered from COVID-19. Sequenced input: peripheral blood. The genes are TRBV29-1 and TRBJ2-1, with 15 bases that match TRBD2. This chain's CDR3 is CSVGTSGRGEQFF. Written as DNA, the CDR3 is TGCAGCGTTGGGACTAGCGGGAGGGGTGAGCAGTTCTTC.